This T cell receptor beta chain was retrieved from a study of blood T cell repertoires in COVID-19. Germline V gives CDR1 SEHNR, CDR2 FQNEAQ (reference sequence). With V trimmed by 3 bases and J by 1 base, 3 bases remained unmatched. The CDR3 contains 16 residues. Under the authors' procedure: Nucleated cell number was recorded as an estimate derived from reference gene primer amplification. Some clones are missing from TCRdb's copy, which holds only in-frame ones; the method was immunoSEQ multiplex PCR. Clonal size and the V and J genes are those of that table, whereas D and trimming came from the DNA. The table lists a few hundred thousand clones, more than 80% of them singletons, with less than 3% in the top ten.

The specimen sequenced was peripheral blood. The TCR was taken from a woman aged 30 to 39 with active or convalescent COVID-19. This chain joins TRBV7-9 and TRBJ2-6; TRBD1 aligns across 7 bases. Written as DNA, the CDR3 is TGTGCCAGCAGCTTCCTGACAGGGTCTGGGGCCAACGTCCTGACTTTC. Its protein is CASSFLTGSGANVLTF.